One T cell receptor (beta chain) is described in this entry. Its antigen remains unidentified. Unique molecular identifiers were used in preparing the TCRbeta library. TCRdb analysed the PCR reads with MiXCR anew, one entry per CDR3 protein. The sample consists of 300,000 to 350,000 distinct CDR3 sequences, around 15% of them appearing once. This sample stems from a study of T-cell reconstitution after alpha-beta-depleted transplantation in children. Study-level findings and limits: Several patients had high TCRbeta diversity at day 60; it came from surviving recipient T cells and thymic progenitors. After transplant, at about two months, alpha-beta T cells were reportedly derived from several hundred expanded graft clones. Once a year had passed after transplant, T-cell counts and diversity came mostly from newly produced T cells.

Germline V gene data show CDR1 as MNHNS and CDR2 as SASEGT. V shed 6 bases, J shed 11 bases, and the junction held 13 bases outside the gene matches. This CDR3 has 13 amino acids. This sequence joins TRBV6-1 and TRBJ2-7; 7 bases fit TRBD1. This TCR was recovered from a male patient between 2 and 15 years old who had a stem cell transplant for acute lymphoblastic leukemia, so the T cells may come from the graft donor. The sample in question was PBMCs, mostly from graft donor cells, obtained 360 days after TCRalphabeta/CD19-depleted stem cell transplant. In nucleotides, the CDR3 is TGTGCCAGCAGGGCCCCGGGACAGCAGATGGAGTACTTC. It specifies CASRAPGQQMEYF.